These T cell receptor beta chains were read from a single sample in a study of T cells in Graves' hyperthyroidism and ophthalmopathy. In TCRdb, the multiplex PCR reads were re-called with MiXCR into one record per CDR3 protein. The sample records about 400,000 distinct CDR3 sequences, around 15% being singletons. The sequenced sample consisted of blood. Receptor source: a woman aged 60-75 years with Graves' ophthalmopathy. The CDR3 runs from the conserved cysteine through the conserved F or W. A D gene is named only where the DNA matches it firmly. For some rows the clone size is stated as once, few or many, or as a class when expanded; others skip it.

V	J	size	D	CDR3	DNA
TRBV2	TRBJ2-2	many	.	CASSGLARTTGELFF	TGTGCCAGCAGCGGTCTAGCCCGGACCACCGGGGAGCTGTTTTTT
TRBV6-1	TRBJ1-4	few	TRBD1	CASRDRAGEKLFF	TGTGCCAGCAGGGACAGGGCGGGTGAAAAACTGTTTTTT
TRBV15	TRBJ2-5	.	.	CATSRDRVDETQYF	TGTGCCACCAGCAGAGATAGGGTTGACGAGACCCAGTACTTC
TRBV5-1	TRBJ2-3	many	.	CASISRDSRTDTQYF	TGCGCCAGCATCTCCCGGGACTCTCGCACAGATACGCAGTATTTT
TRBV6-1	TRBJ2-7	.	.	CASSRGPLYEQYF	TGTGCCAGCTCCAGGGGACCTCTCTACGAGCAGTACTTC
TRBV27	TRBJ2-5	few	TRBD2	CASSPGSGRGPLETQYF	TGTGCCAGCAGTCCAGGTAGCGGGAGGGGCCCCTTGGAGACCCAGTACTTC
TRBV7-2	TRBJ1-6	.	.	CASSLGTVPFSLHF	TGTGCCAGCAGCTTAGGGACAGTTCCCTTCTCCCTCCACTTT
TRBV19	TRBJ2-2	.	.	CASSPSTVTNTGELFF	TGTGCCAGTAGTCCTTCGACAGTTACGAACACCGGGGAGCTGTTTTTT
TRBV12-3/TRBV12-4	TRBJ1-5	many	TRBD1	CASSRTGLDQPQHF	TGTGCCAGCAGCCGGACAGGGCTCGATCAGCCCCAGCATTTT
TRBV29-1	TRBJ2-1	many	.	CSVDSGSSYNEQFF	TGCAGCGTTGATTCCGGAAGCTCCTACAATGAGCAGTTCTTC
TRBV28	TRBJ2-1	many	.	CASSPLGGGYNEQFF	TGTGCCAGCAGCCCCTTGGGGGGAGGTTACAATGAGCAGTTCTTC
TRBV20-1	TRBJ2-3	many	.	CSASEGTLQGTQYF	TGCAGTGCTAGCGAGGGGACTCTTCAAGGTACGCAGTATTTT
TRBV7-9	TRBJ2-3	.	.	CASTTRGGSTDTQYF	TGTGCCAGCACCACAAGGGGGGGTAGCACAGATACGCAGTATTTT
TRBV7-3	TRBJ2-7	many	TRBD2	CASSLGTSGMDEQYF	TGTGCCAGCAGCCTCGGGACTAGCGGGATGGACGAGCAGTACTTC
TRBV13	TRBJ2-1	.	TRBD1	CASSLGRQGHLFSFF	TGTGCCAGCAGCTTAGGGCGACAGGGGCATCTATTTTCGTTCTTC
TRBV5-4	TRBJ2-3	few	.	CASSLAGGLTQNTQYF	TGTGCCAGCAGCTTGGCGGGTGGACTGACCCAGAATACGCAGTATTTT
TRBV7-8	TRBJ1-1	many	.	CASSLVQGNTEAFF	TGTGCCAGCAGCTTAGTCCAGGGTAACACTGAAGCTTTCTTT
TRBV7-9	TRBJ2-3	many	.	CASSLTNGTNPTDTQYF	TGTGCCAGCAGCTTAACCAACGGGACCAATCCCACAGATACGCAGTATTTT
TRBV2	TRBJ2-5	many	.	CASREDSQETQYF	TGTGCCAGCAGAGAGGACAGCCAAGAGACCCAGTACTTC
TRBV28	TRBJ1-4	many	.	CASSFEGHFNEKLFF	TGTGCCAGCAGTTTCGAGGGACACTTTAATGAAAAACTGTTTTTT
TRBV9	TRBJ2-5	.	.	CASSENTEQETQYF	TGTGCCAGCAGCGAGAACACCGAGCAAGAGACCCAGTACTTC
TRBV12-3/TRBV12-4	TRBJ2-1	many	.	CASSPDNEQFF	TGTGCCAGCAGTCCGGACAATGAGCAGTTCTTC
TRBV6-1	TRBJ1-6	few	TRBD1	CASSYGDREYNSPLHF	TGTGCCAGCAGTTATGGGGACAGGGAATACAATTCACCCCTCCACTTT
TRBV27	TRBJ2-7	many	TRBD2	CASERGREGPYEQYF	TGTGCCAGCGAGCGCGGGCGGGAGGGCCCCTACGAGCAGTACTTC
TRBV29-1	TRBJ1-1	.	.	CSVRRGLGTEAFF	TGCAGCGTCCGCCGTGGGCTGGGCACTGAAGCTTTCTTT
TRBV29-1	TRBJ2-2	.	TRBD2	CSVESRAGAPGELFF	TGCAGCGTTGAATCCCGTGCGGGAGCGCCCGGGGAGCTGTTTTTT
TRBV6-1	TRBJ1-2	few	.	CASSEPGHEGYTF	TGTGCCAGCAGTGAACCAGGGCATGAAGGCTACACCTTC
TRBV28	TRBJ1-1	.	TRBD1	CASSFSRGRFTEAFF	TGTGCCAGCAGTTTCAGCAGGGGGCGGTTCACTGAAGCTTTCTTT
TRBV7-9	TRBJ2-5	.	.	CASSPQAGKTQYF	TGTGCCAGCAGCCCCCAGGCTGGGAAGACCCAGTACTTC
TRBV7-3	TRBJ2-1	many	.	CASSLGQGRHNEQFF	TGTGCCAGCAGCTTAGGTCAGGGGAGGCACAATGAGCAGTTCTTC
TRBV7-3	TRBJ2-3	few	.	CASSLTAGSTDTQYF	TGTGCCAGCAGCTTAACGGCCGGAAGCACAGATACGCAGTATTTT
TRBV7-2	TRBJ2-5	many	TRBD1	CASSFGQVETQYF	TGTGCCAGCAGCTTCGGACAGGTGGAGACCCAGTACTTC
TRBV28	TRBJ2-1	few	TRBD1	CASSPDRGLNEQFF	TGTGCCAGCAGTCCTGACAGGGGGCTAAATGAGCAGTTCTTC
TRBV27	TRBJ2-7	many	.	CASRAHGADSYEQYF	TGTGCCAGCAGGGCCCATGGAGCGGATTCCTACGAGCAGTACTTC
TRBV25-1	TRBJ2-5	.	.	CASSEGGASRETQYF	TGTGCCAGCAGTGAAGGCGGGGCTTCCCGGGAGACCCAGTACTTC
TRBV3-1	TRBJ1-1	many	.	CASSQEYGAGNTEAFF	TGTGCCAGCAGCCAAGAATATGGGGCCGGGAACACTGAAGCTTTCTTT
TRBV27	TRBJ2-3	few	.	CASSGRNTDTQYF	TGTGCCAGCAGTGGCCGCAACACAGATACGCAGTATTTT
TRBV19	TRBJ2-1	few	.	CASKTGHGSYNEQFF	TGTGCCAGTAAAACTGGACATGGCTCCTACAATGAGCAGTTCTTC
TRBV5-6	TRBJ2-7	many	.	CASYLSGSYEQYF	TGTGCCAGCTACTTGAGTGGTTCCTACGAGCAGTACTTC
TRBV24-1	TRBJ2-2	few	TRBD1	CATSGAGQGATGELFF	TGTGCCACCAGTGGCGCTGGGCAGGGGGCGACCGGGGAGCTGTTTTTT
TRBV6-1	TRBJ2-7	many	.	CASSERYSYEQYF	TGTGCCAGCAGTGAACGGTACTCCTACGAGCAGTACTTC
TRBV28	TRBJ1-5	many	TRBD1	CASRRDRVVGQPQHF	TGTGCCAGCAGACGTGACAGGGTGGTTGGACAGCCCCAGCATTTT
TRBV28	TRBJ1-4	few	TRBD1	CASSETGQKGEKLFF	TGTGCCAGCAGTGAAACGGGACAGAAGGGGGAAAAACTGTTTTTT
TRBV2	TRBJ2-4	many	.	CASRGHLAKNIQYF	TGTGCCAGCAGGGGACACTTAGCCAAAAACATTCAGTACTTC